This T cell receptor (beta chain) derives from a study of T-cell reconstitution after alpha-beta-depleted transplantation in children. This clonotype was counted ten times or more. What it binds is unknown. Study-wide results and caveats: When one year had passed after transplant, most T-cell counts and diversity came from newly produced T cells. From surviving recipient T cells and thymic progenitors came the high day-60 TCRbeta diversity observed in some patients.

The library targeted TCRbeta and was prepared with unique molecular identifiers. Each CDR3 protein gets one entry after TCRdb re-called the PCR reads with MiXCR. The sample shows around 250,000 distinct CDR3 sequences, 6.5% to 10% of them seen only once. The sequence derives from a male patient between 5 and 17 years old who had a stem cell transplant for acute lymphoblastic leukemia, so the T cells may come from the graft donor. Sequenced here: PBMCs, mostly from graft donor cells, sampled 180 days after TCRalphabeta/CD19-depleted stem cell transplant.

CDR3 coding DNA: TGTGCCAGTAGTATGGGACAGGGCCTTAGCAATCAGCCCCAGCATTTT. Translating it yields CASSMGQGLSNQPQHF. The chain couples TRBV19 to TRBJ1-5; 9 nucleotides line up with TRBD1. Germline V lookup: CDR1 LNHDA, CDR2 SQIVND (reference sequence). The CDR3 consists of 16 residues. V dropped 3 bases and J dropped 0; count of bases not matched to a gene: 3.